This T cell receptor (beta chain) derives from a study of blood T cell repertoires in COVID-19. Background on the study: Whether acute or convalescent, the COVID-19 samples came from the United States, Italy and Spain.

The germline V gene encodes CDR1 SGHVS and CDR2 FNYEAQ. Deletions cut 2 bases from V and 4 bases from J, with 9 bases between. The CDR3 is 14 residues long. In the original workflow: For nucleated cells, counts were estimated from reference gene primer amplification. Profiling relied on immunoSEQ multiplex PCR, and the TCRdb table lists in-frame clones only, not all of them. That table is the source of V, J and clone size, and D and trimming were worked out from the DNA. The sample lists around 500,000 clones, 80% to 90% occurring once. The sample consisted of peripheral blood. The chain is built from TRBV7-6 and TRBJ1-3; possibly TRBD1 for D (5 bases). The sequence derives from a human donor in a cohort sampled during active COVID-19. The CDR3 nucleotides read TGTGCCAGCAGCTTACTGGGGCGCGGAAACACCATATATTTT. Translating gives CASSLLGRGNTIYF.